Below are 27 T cell receptor beta chains sequenced from a single sample in a study of chemoradiotherapy in HPV16-positive cancers. Method: immunoSEQ multiplex PCR; TCRdb's copy keeps in-frame clones and lacks some. The sample lists 6,500 to 8,500 clones; roughly 82% were seen once. Sequencing used tumor tissue, obtained from a patient who underwent chemoradiotherapy. These receptors were collected from a human donor with HPV-associated anogenital cancer.

The chain uses TRBV5-4 and TRBJ1-3; TRBD1 matches at 7 bases. Trimming took 6 bases from V and 4 from J; bases not matched to a gene: 7. The V gene's germline CDR1 is SGHNT and CDR2 YYREEE (reference sequence). This CDR3 comprises 14 residues. The CDR3 nucleotides read TGTGCCAGCACTACAGGGGCCGAAGGAAACACCATATATTTT. Translated: CASTTGAEGNTIYF.

The gene calls are TRBV19 and TRBJ2-7; a possible D gene is TRBD1 (6 bases). Trimming pared 3 bases from V and 7 bases from J, leaving 13 bases between. CDR3 size: 13 residues. Looked up from germline, CDR1 is LNHDA and CDR2 is SQIVND (reference sequence). CDR3 sequence: CASSIFGQKEQYF. The CDR3 nucleotides read TGTGCCAGTAGTATTTTTGGACAGAAGGAGCAGTACTTC. Full variable domain (rest looked up from reference TRBV19 and TRBJ2-7): DGGITQSPKYLFRKEGQNVTLSCEQNLNHDAMYWYRQDPGQGLRLIYYSQIVNDFQKGDIAEGYSVSREKKESFPLTVTSAQKNPTAFYLCASSIFGQKEQYFGPGTRLTVT.

The chain uses TRBV6-5 and TRBJ1-2; D perhaps matches TRBD1 (5 bases). Germline V gives CDR1 MNHEY, CDR2 SVGAGI. V was cut by 8 bases and J by 5 bases, with 12 bases left in between. The CDR3 contains 12 residues. In DNA, the CDR3 is TGTGCCAGCCGTGGGACGGCTTATGGCTACACCTTC. Its translation: CASRGTAYGYTF.

The V call is TRBV14, the J call TRBJ2-7, with 10 bases matching TRBD1. V trimming: 4 bases; J trimming: 4 bases; junction bases outside the gene matches: 4. The germline V gene has CDR1 SGHDN and CDR2 FVKESK. The CDR3 runs 14 residues. CDR3: CASSPRQGAYEQYF. In DNA, the CDR3 is TGTGCCAGCAGCCCGCGACAGGGGGCGTACGAGCAGTACTTC.

CDR3 loop: CASSNLMGTGHGTQYF. For the CDR3, the DNA is TGTGCCAGCAGCAACCTAATGGGGACAGGGCACGGTACGCAGTATTTT. The gene calls are TRBV11-2 and TRBJ2-3; 9 nucleotides agree with TRBD1. Per germline, CDR1 SGHAT and CDR2 FQNNGV. CDR3 size: 16 residues. The J segment lost 8 bases and the V segment lost 5 bases, leaving 14 bases of the junction unmatched.

The chain carries TRBV7-9 and TRBJ1-4; D unresolved. This CDR3 is built from 15 residues. V was shortened by 1 base and J by 4 bases, with 10 bases between the two germline ends. CDR1 SEHNR and CDR2 FQNEAQ come from the germline V gene (reference sequence). The CDR3 loop is CASSLGHTLNEKLFF. CDR3 DNA: TGTGCCAGCAGCTTAGGACATACGCTTAATGAAAAACTGTTTTTT.

The chain employs TRBV11-2 and TRBJ2-2, with D possibly being TRBD1 (6 bases). The CDR3 loop spans 18 amino acids. Looked up from germline, CDR1 is SGHAT and CDR2 is FQNNGV. V lost 6 bases and J 0 bases, leaving 20 bases between the germline ends. CDR3: CASRRTITGTANTGELFF. CDR3 DNA sequence: TGTGCCAGCAGGCGAACCATCACAGGGACCGCGAACACCGGGGAGCTGTTTTTT.

This rearrangement joins TRBV21-1 to TRBJ2-7; no DNA check was done on the table's D call, TRBD2. TRBV21-1 is a pseudogene. This CDR3 is built from 16 residues. CDR3 sequence: CASSRTHTSGAYEQYF. The CDR3 DNA reads TGTGCCAGCAGCCGAACTCACACTAGCGGGGCCTACGAGCAGTACTTC.

V usage is TRBV19 and J usage is TRBJ2-1, with TRBD2 identical over 8 bases. Germline lookup yields CDR1 LNHDA and CDR2 SQIVND (reference sequence). This CDR3 has 13 amino acids. Germline trimming cut 9 bases from V and 10 bases from J; bases unmatched to any gene: 11. The CDR3 is CARMTSVVLEQFF. DNA of the CDR3: TGTGCCAGGATGACTAGCGTTGTATTGGAGCAGTTCTTC.

V is TRBV30 and J is TRBJ1-1; D is ambiguous. The CDR3 runs to 12 residues. The V and J ends lost 4 bases and 4 bases respectively, with 10 bases between them. Germline V gene lookup returns CDR1 GTSNPN and CDR2 SVGIG (reference sequence). DNA for the CDR3: TGTGCCTGGACCCCCGAGTCCACTGAAGCTTTCTTT. As protein: CAWTPESTEAFF.

The V call is TRBV2, the J call TRBJ2-7; D is undetermined. This CDR3 region has 14 residues. Germline CDR1 is SNHLY and CDR2 is FYNNEI. Trimming removed 4 bases at V and 0 bases at J, with 10 bases between. The CDR3 nucleotides are TGTGCCAGCAGTGGGACCTTACGCTCCTACGAGCAGTACTTC. Its protein is CASSGTLRSYEQYF. Variable domain in full (rest from reference TRBV2 and TRBJ2-7): EPEVTQTPSHQVTQMGQEVILRCVPISNHLYFYWYRQILGQKVEFLVSFYNNEISEKSEIFDDQFSVERPDGSNFTLKIRSTKLEDSAMYFCASSGTLRSYEQYFGPGTRLTVT.

The chain carries TRBV7-3 and TRBJ2-3; D is undetermined. Looked up from germline, CDR1 is SGHTA and CDR2 is FQGTGA. The CDR3 extends over 13 amino acids. Trimming left V 1 base short and J 3 bases short, with 5 bases between. The chain's CDR3 is CASSLSPTDTQYF. The CDR3 nucleotides are TGTGCCAGCAGCTTAAGCCCTACAGATACGCAGTATTTT.

CDR3 DNA: TGTGCCAGCACCAGGGGACAGTCCTACGAGCAGTACTTC. Protein: CASTRGQSYEQYF. The chain uses TRBV25-1 and TRBJ2-7, with 7 bases identical to TRBD1. After removal of 7 bases from V and 1 base from J, the junction contained 4 bases not matched to a gene. Germline CDR1 reads MGHDK; CDR2 reads SYGVNS. The CDR3 sequence is 13 residues long.

The V and J genes are TRBV27 and TRBJ2-1, with D unclear. Germline CDR1 reads MNHEY; CDR2 reads SMNVEV (reference sequence). The CDR3 sequence is 13 residues long. With 1 base removed from V and 5 bases from J, the gap between germline ends came to 6 bases. The CDR3 nucleotides are TGTGCCAGCAGTTTATTTGCTCACAATGAGCAGTTCTTC. Its translation: CASSLFAHNEQFF.

The CDR3 loop reads CASSIVGGQAEETQYF. CDR3 bases: TGTGCCAGTAGTATAGTGGGAGGACAGGCCGAAGAGACCCAGTACTTC. This chain links TRBV19 with TRBJ2-5; a possible D gene is TRBD1 (7 bases). Germline CDR1 and CDR2: LNHDA and SQIVND (reference sequence). The V end was cut by 1 base, the J end by 3 bases, with 15 bases between. The CDR3 sequence is 16 residues long.

J is TRBJ1-1 and V is TRBV11-2; perhaps TRBD1 as D (6 bases). Germline-derived CDR1 and CDR2 are SGHAT and FQNNGV. The CDR3 is made up of 13 amino acids. V was clipped by 4 bases and J by 9 bases, with 15 bases between them. The CDR3 protein is CASSYEVGGKAFF. The CDR3 DNA reads TGTGCCAGCAGCTACGAGGTAGGGGGGAAAGCTTTCTTT.

The chain has TRBV7-9 and TRBJ1-2; D not certain. CDR3 length: 14 residues. Looked up from germline, CDR1 is SEHNR and CDR2 is FQNEAQ (reference sequence). Trimming stripped 0 bases from V and 6 bases from J, with 11 bases between. CDR3 residues: CASSLALIENGYTF. The CDR3 DNA reads as TGTGCCAGCAGCTTAGCTCTAATCGAAAATGGCTACACCTTC.

This clone was counted a few times. This chain links TRBV28 with TRBJ1-5; perhaps TRBD1 as D (6 bases). The V end was cut by 4 bases, the J end by 16 bases, with 14 bases between. The CDR3 consists of 11 residues. The germline gives CDR1 MDHEN, CDR2 SYDVKM. CDR3 residues: CASSYRGHLHF. In DNA form, the CDR3 reads TGTGCCAGCAGTTATCGGGGACACTTACATTTT.

The J gene is TRBJ1-1, the V gene TRBV7-9; D gene ambiguous. Trimming took 6 bases from V and 4 from J, leaving 12 bases between them. CDR1 SEHNR and CDR2 FQNEAQ come from the germline V gene (reference sequence). The CDR3 loop spans 13 amino acids. The CDR3 nucleotides read TGTGCCAGCAGATCCTTGGTCGGCACTGAAGCTTTCTTT. Residues: CASRSLVGTEAFF.

This clone was seen a handful of times. The chain carries TRBV19 and TRBJ1-4; tentatively, D is TRBD1 (5 bases). This CDR3 has 18 amino acids. V lost 7 bases, J lost 0 bases, and 21 bases lay in between. Germline V gene sequence: CDR1 LNHDA, CDR2 SQIVND (reference sequence). The CDR3 sequence: CASTPRGGTTATNEKLFF. For the CDR3, the DNA is TGTGCCAGTACCCCTCGGGGGGGGACTACCGCAACTAATGAAAAACTGTTTTTT. The full variable domain, rest sourced from reference TRBV19 and TRBJ1-4, is DGGITQSPKYLFRKEGQNVTLSCEQNLNHDAMYWYRQDPGQGLRLIYYSQIVNDFQKGDIAEGYSVSREKKESFPLTVTSAQKNPTAFYLCASTPRGGTTATNEKLFFGSGTQLSVL.

This chain joins TRBV6-1 and TRBJ2-3; the match to TRBD1 covers 8 bases. V trimming: 0 bases; J trimming: 4 bases; junction bases outside the gene matches: 0. Germline CDR1 reads MNHNS; CDR2 reads SASEGT. The CDR3 is 14 residues long. This chain's CDR3 is CASSEATGADTQYF. The CDR3 nucleotides read TGTGCCAGCAGTGAAGCGACAGGGGCAGATACGCAGTATTTT.

The rearrangement links TRBV6-1 to TRBJ1-2; 7 bases align to TRBD1. The germline V gene encodes CDR1 MNHNS and CDR2 SASEGT. V dropped 4 bases and J dropped 7; count of bases not matched to a gene: 15. The CDR3 sequence is 16 residues long. Here the CDR3 reads CASSGGGTTGPRGYTF. The DNA for the CDR3 is TGTGCCAGCAGTGGGGGTGGGACGACAGGGCCTCGTGGCTACACCTTC.

The chain combines TRBV29-1 with TRBJ1-2, with 7 bases lining up with TRBD1. The CDR3 consists of 13 residues. Germline V gene sequence: CDR1 SQVTM, CDR2 ANQGSEA. The junction had 9 bases not matched to a gene; V was cut back by 7 bases and J by 4 bases. CDR3 residues: CSAEPWDSYGYTF. CDR3 bases: TGCAGCGCCGAACCTTGGGACAGCTATGGCTACACCTTC.

This chain joins TRBV19 and TRBJ1-2, with D maybe TRBD1 (5 bases). This CDR3 is 13 amino acids long. V lost 3 bases and J lost 6, with 11 bases in between. Germline V gives CDR1 LNHDA, CDR2 SQIVND (reference sequence). The CDR3 region is CASSMQGRDGYTF. The CDR3 bases are TGTGCCAGTAGTATGCAGGGACGTGATGGCTACACCTTC.

The genes are TRBV5-4 and TRBJ2-4; D perhaps matches TRBD1 (5 bases). CDR1 and CDR2 from the germline V gene are SGHNT and YYREEE (reference sequence). The CDR3 extends over 16 amino acids. V lost 0 bases to trimming and J lost 0 bases, with 10 bases between them. CDR3 DNA sequence: TGTGCCAGCAGCTTGGACGGACACGTAGCCAAAAACATTCAGTACTTC. Translation gives CASSLDGHVAKNIQYF.

The chain couples TRBV5-1 to TRBJ2-1; D may be TRBD2 (6 bases). V was shortened by 1 base and J by 3 bases, with 8 bases between the two germline ends. Germline V CDR1 and CDR2: SGHRS, YFSETQ. This CDR3 spans 14 amino acids. CDR3 nucleotides: TGCGCCAGCAGCTTGCCTAGCGTCTACAATGAGCAGTTCTTC. Protein sequence: CASSLPSVYNEQFF.

The genes are TRBV6-6 and TRBJ1-3; D uncertain. The CDR3 runs 16 residues. The V end was cut by 2 bases, the J end by 0 bases, with 11 bases between. Germline V gene data show CDR1 as MNHNY and CDR2 as SVGAGI (reference sequence). The CDR3 loop reads CASSYQSASSGNTIYF. CDR3 DNA sequence: TGTGCCAGCAGTTACCAGTCAGCGAGCTCTGGAAACACCATATATTTT.